The 4 T cell receptor beta chains reported below all come from one sample, sequenced in a study of beta chain features in type 1 diabetes. Since all of the isolated RNA was reverse transcribed, expressed TCRB transcripts were what got sequenced. The method was immunoSEQ multiplex PCR; TCRdb's version includes in-frame clones alone and lacks a portion of them. The profile covers some 410,000 clones, with approximately 15% appearing a single time and roughly 0.038% taken by the ten largest. The sequenced sample was naive CD4+ T cells from blood. These receptors originate from a young man in good health.

This clone was detected only a few times. The J gene is TRBJ2-5, the V gene TRBV5-1; D is uncertain. The CDR3 covers 14 residues. V was clipped by 2 bases and J by 0 bases, with 8 bases between them. Germline CDR1 and CDR2: SGHRS and YFSETQ. The CDR3 nucleotides are TGCGCCAGCAGCTTAATTCGGGACCAAGAGACCCAGTACTTC. Its protein product is CASSLIRDQETQYF. The full variable domain, in which reference TRBV5-1 and TRBJ2-5 provide the parts outside the CDR3, is KAGVTQTPRYLIKTRGQQVTLSCSPISGHRSVSWYQQTPGQGLQFLFEYFSETQRNKGNFPGRFSGRQFSNSRSEMNVSTLELGDSALYLCASSLIRDQETQYFGPGTRLLVL.

The V and J genes are TRBV9 and TRBJ1-2, with no clear D. The CDR3 consists of 10 residues. Trimming stripped 8 bases from V and 5 bases from J, with 7 bases between. The germline CDR1 and CDR2 sequences are SGDLS and YYNGEE. The CDR3 loop is CARPQYGYTF. In DNA form, the CDR3 reads TGTGCCAGACCCCAGTATGGCTACACCTTC. The full variable domain, rest sourced from reference TRBV9 and TRBJ1-2, is DSGVTQTPKHLITATGQRVTLRCSPRSGDLSVYWYQQSLDQGLQFLIQYYNGEERAKGNILERFSAQQFPDLHSELNLSSLELGDSALYFCARPQYGYTFGSGTRLTVV.

This clone was observed a few times. The V call is TRBV15, the J call TRBJ1-1; D not resolved. The V gene's germline CDR1 is LNHNV and CDR2 YYDKDF (reference sequence). The CDR3 has 14 amino acids. With 6 bases removed from V and 4 bases from J, the gap between germline ends came to 15 bases. The CDR3 protein is CATSYSPSSTEAFF. Here the CDR3 DNA reads TGTGCCACCAGTTACAGCCCTTCGAGCACTGAAGCTTTCTTT.

The rearrangement links TRBV10-3 to TRBJ2-7, with D uncertain. This CDR3 contains 14 residues. Germline assignment: CDR1 ENHRY and CDR2 SYGVKD. The V end was cut by 3 bases, the J end by 3 bases, with 12 bases between. The CDR3 DNA is TGTGCCATCAGTGAATCTGGGGTGGGCTACGAGCAGTACTTC. It codes for CAISESGVGYEQYF.